This entry lists 22 T cell receptor beta chains sequenced from one sample in a study of T-cell memory formation after mild COVID-19. TCRdb re-analysed the 5' RACE reads in MiXCR, keeping a single row per CDR3 protein. The table has hundreds of thousands of distinct CDR3 sequences, approximately 16% seen once. Sequenced material: PBMCs or a T cell subset sorted from them (not recorded which). These receptors all stem from a man aged 18 to 29 who had mild COVID-19 (a few samples of this study predate the infection). Cell type and time point are not known.

The V call is TRBV4-3, the J call TRBJ2-4; D is ambiguous. CDR1 is LGHNA and CDR2 is YSLEER in the germline V gene. The CDR3 covers 15 residues. Trimming left V 7 bases short and J 0 bases short, with 13 bases between. The CDR3 DNA sequence: TGCGCCAGCATAGGTCCAGCAATAGCCAAAAACATTCAGTACTTC. Translation: CASIGPAIAKNIQYF.

This clonotype was detected only a few times. This chain uses TRBV6-2 or TRBV6-3 with TRBJ2-5; perhaps D is TRBD1 or TRBD2 (6 bases each). Germline assignment: CDR1 MNHEY and CDR2 SVGEGT. This CDR3 has 14 residues. Trimming removed 3 bases at V and 5 bases at J, with 13 bases between. CDR3 protein: CASSYEGGTETQYF. The DNA for the CDR3 is TGTGCCAGCAGTTATGAGGGGGGCACTGAGACCCAGTACTTC.

This clonotype has a handful of counts. The gene calls are TRBV9 and TRBJ2-5; tentative D call: TRBD2 (6 bases). This CDR3 has 14 residues. Germline values: CDR1 SGDLS, CDR2 YYNGEE. Trimming shortened V by 3 bases and J by 4 bases, and 13 bases separated the two germline ends. CDR3 nucleotides: TGTGCCAGCAGCGCCCTAAGCGGGTCAGAGACCCAGTACTTC. It yields the protein CASSALSGSETQYF. Combining the CDR3 with reference TRBV9 and TRBJ2-5 gives the whole variable domain DSGVTQTPKHLITATGQRVTLRCSPRSGDLSVYWYQQSLDQGLQFLIQYYNGEERAKGNILERFSAQQFPDLHSELNLSSLELGDSALYFCASSALSGSETQYFGPGTRLLVL.

The chain recombines TRBV4-3 with TRBJ1-1; D remains unclear. Germline CDR1 reads LGHNA; CDR2 reads YSLEER. Trimming shortened V by 3 bases and J by 0 bases, and 11 bases separated the two germline ends. The CDR3 totals 15 residues. The CDR3 region is CASSHDRTVNTEAFF. In DNA form, the CDR3 reads TGCGCCAGCAGCCATGACCGGACGGTGAACACTGAAGCTTTCTTT.

The chain recombines TRBV6-2 or TRBV6-3 with TRBJ2-7; possibly TRBD2 for D (6 bases). V lost 0 bases and J lost 7, with 28 bases in between. The CDR3 runs to 19 residues. CDR1 and CDR2 from the germline V gene are MNHEY and SVGEGT. CDR3 in amino acids: CASSYSREPGEDPRGEQYV. The CDR3 DNA reads TGTGCCAGCAGTTACTCGAGGGAGCCCGGGGAGGACCCTCGGGGAGAGCAGTACGTC.

This clonotype was found a few times. V and J are TRBV4-3 and TRBJ2-7, with TRBD1 matching 9 bases. V dropped 11 bases and J dropped 2; count of bases not matched to a gene: 7. This CDR3 contains 13 residues. Germline assignment: CDR1 LGHNA and CDR2 YSLEER. The CDR3 DNA sequence: TGCGCCGGAGGTCGGACAGGGGCCTACGAGCAGTACGTC. It encodes CAGGRTGAYEQYV.

This clonotype was recorded many times. The rearrangement joins TRBV7-2 to TRBJ1-2, with a possible D match to TRBD1 (6 bases). The V gene's germline CDR1 is SGHTA and CDR2 FQGNSA. This CDR3 contains 13 residues. V lost 5 bases and J 8 bases, leaving 15 bases between the germline ends. The CDR3: CASSPGEGVGYTF. CDR3 coding DNA: TGTGCCAGCAGCCCCGGGGAGGGGGTAGGCTACACCTTC.

In its sample, this clonotype was seen a few times. The genes are TRBV6-5 and TRBJ1-2; no clear D gene. CDR3 length equals 15 residues. Deletions cut 5 bases from V and 4 bases from J, with 17 bases between. Per the germline V gene, CDR1 is MNHEY and CDR2 is SVGAGI. CDR3 loop: CASSPESGGSYGYTF. In DNA, the CDR3 is TGTGCCAGCAGTCCCGAGTCTGGCGGGAGCTATGGCTACACCTTC.

The CDR3 loop is CASSEQGLSNQPQHF. The CDR3 bases are TGCGCCAGCAGTGAACAGGGGCTTAGCAATCAGCCCCAGCATTTT. The gene calls are TRBV10-2 and TRBJ1-5; TRBD1 aligns across 7 bases. V trimming: 3 bases; J trimming: 0 bases; junction bases outside the gene matches: 2. Germline values: CDR1 WSHSY, CDR2 SAAADI. This CDR3 is 15 amino acids long.

This clonotype appeared many times. This chain uses TRBV6-6 with TRBJ2-7; the D is unclear. Germline CDR1 and CDR2: MNHNY and SVGAGI (reference sequence). Deletions cut 6 bases from V and 3 bases from J, with 12 bases between. The length of the CDR3 is 13 residues. The CDR3 loop is CASSPSLDYEQYV. The CDR3 DNA reads as TGTGCCAGCAGCCCCTCGTTGGACTACGAGCAGTACGTC.

The rearrangement uses TRBV5-4 and TRBJ2-7, with D perhaps TRBD1 (6 bases). The CDR3 spans 14 residues. Between the trimmed V and J ends, which lost 4 bases and 2 bases, there was a span of 13 bases. Germline values: CDR1 SGHNT, CDR2 YYREEE (reference sequence). This CDR3 reads CASSPDSNTYEQYF. The CDR3 DNA is TGTGCCAGCAGCCCGGACAGCAACACCTACGAGCAGTACTTC.

The J gene is TRBJ2-3, the V gene TRBV12-3 or TRBV12-4; the D is unclear. The CDR3 is 14 residues long. V was shortened by 3 bases and J by 2 bases, with 9 bases between the two germline ends. In nucleotides, the CDR3 is TGTGCCAGCAGTTTCCAGCTTTTCACAGATACGCAGTATTTT. Protein product: CASSFQLFTDTQYF.

This chain connects TRBV3-1 to TRBJ2-1; TRBD2 matches at 7 bases. After removal of 4 bases from V and 10 bases from J, the junction contained 4 bases not matched to a gene. The CDR3 spans 12 residues. Germline assignment: CDR1 LGHDT and CDR2 YNNKEL (reference sequence). CDR3 DNA: TGTGCCAGCAGCCGGGGGGGGTTCGAGCAGTTCTTC. Its translation: CASSRGGFEQFF.

The gene calls are TRBV7-3 and TRBJ2-2; no clear D. Deletions cut 7 bases from V and 4 bases from J, with 10 bases between. CDR3 size: 13 residues. Germline V lookup: CDR1 SGHTA, CDR2 FQGTGA. In DNA, the CDR3 is TGTGCCAGCACCAAGGGTGGCACCGGGGAGCTGTTTTTT. This sequence encodes CASTKGGTGELFF.

This clonotype was observed a handful of times. J is TRBJ1-5 and V is TRBV12-3 or TRBV12-4; 8 bases match TRBD1. The ends lost 6 bases at V and 2 bases at J; junction bases unmatched: 9. The length of the CDR3 is 16 residues. The CDR3, as DNA: TGTGCCAGCAGCTCAAACGCGGGACAGGGCAATCAGCCCCAGCATTTT. Residues: CASSSNAGQGNQPQHF.

The genes are TRBV6-2 or TRBV6-3 and TRBJ2-7, with D perhaps TRBD2 (5 bases). V dropped 2 bases and J dropped 6 bases, with 17 bases sitting between them. Germline V lookup: CDR1 MNHEY, CDR2 SVGEGT. The CDR3 covers 15 residues. CDR3 DNA: TGTGCCAGCAGTTACGACGTGGCGGGCGGTGCCGAGCAGTACTTC. Its protein product is CASSYDVAGGAEQYF.

The chain employs TRBV28 and TRBJ1-2; 7 positions agree with TRBD1. The CDR3 runs 14 residues. Germline-derived CDR1 and CDR2 are MDHEN and SYDVKM. After removal of 6 bases from V and 0 bases from J, the junction contained 4 bases not matched to a gene. The CDR3 sequence is CASRQGEANYGYTF. In DNA, the CDR3 is TGTGCCAGCAGGCAGGGGGAAGCTAACTATGGCTACACCTTC.

This clonotype was seen more than once but under ten times. The V gene is TRBV20-1, the J gene TRBJ2-3; D may be TRBD2 (7 bases). Germline V CDR1 and CDR2: DFQATT, SNEGSKA (reference sequence). The CDR3 totals 14 residues. The germline V and J ends were trimmed by 2 bases and 3 bases, with 12 bases remaining between them. The CDR3 loop reads CSARLGGHTDTQYF. As DNA, the CDR3 is TGCAGTGCTAGACTGGGGGGGCATACAGATACGCAGTATTTT.

This clonotype was observed a few times. The chain recombines TRBV15 with TRBJ2-7; 9 positions agree with TRBD2. V shed 2 bases, J shed 0 bases, and the junction held 2 bases outside the gene matches. The CDR3 spans 15 residues. The V gene's germline CDR1 is LNHNV and CDR2 YYDKDF (reference sequence). Here the CDR3 reads CATSRSSGDSYEQYF. Written as DNA, the CDR3 is TGTGCCACCAGCAGATCTAGCGGGGACTCCTACGAGCAGTACTTC.

This clonotype was detected many times. The V gene is TRBV6-2 or TRBV6-3, the J gene TRBJ2-5; the D gene could be TRBD1 or TRBD2 (5 bases each). This CDR3 region has 12 residues. Looked up from germline, CDR1 is MNHEY and CDR2 is SVGEGT. V was clipped by 5 bases and J by 3 bases, with 7 bases between them. CDR3 residues: CASSGTEETQYF. DNA of the CDR3: TGTGCCAGCAGTGGGACGGAAGAGACCCAGTACTTC.

V usage is TRBV5-6 and J usage is TRBJ1-2; TRBD1 is a possible D gene (6 bases). V lost 5 bases and J lost 5, with 13 bases in between. Germline CDR1 reads SGHDT; CDR2 reads YYEEEE. The CDR3 runs 13 residues. CDR3: CASRPGTIYGYTF. The CDR3 DNA sequence: TGTGCCAGCAGGCCCGGGACAATATATGGCTACACCTTC. Filled out from reference TRBV5-6 and TRBJ1-2, the complete variable domain reads DAGVTQSPTHLIKTRGQQVTLRCSPKSGHDTVSWYQQALGQGPQFIFQYYEEEERQRGNFPDRFSGHQFPNYSSELNVNALLLGDSALYLCASRPGTIYGYTFGSGTRLTVV.

This clonotype has just a few counts. The rearrangement uses TRBV20-1 and TRBJ2-3, with TRBD1 matching over 8 bases. Germline-derived CDR1 and CDR2 are DFQATT and SNEGSKA (reference sequence). This CDR3 spans 15 amino acids. The V and J ends lost 1 base and 2 bases, in that order; junction bases with no gene match: 5. The DNA for the CDR3 is TGCAGTGCTAGAGCCTGGACAGGGATCACAGATACGCAGTATTTT. Its translation is CSARAWTGITDTQYF.